These 5 T cell receptor beta chains were sequenced from one sample in a study of CD8+ T cells in alopecia areata. As for treatment: oral pan-JAK inhibitor, 5-10 mg twice daily. In each case, RNA was isolated and then reverse transcribed into cDNA as the sequencing template. The data were produced by immunoSEQ multiplex PCR, yet TCRdb's version contains in-frame clones alone and is incomplete. The sample shows roughly 200,000 clones, roughly three fifths of them seen only once. Material: CD8+ T cells sorted from blood, obtained at week 24, from a patient treated with tofacitinib. These receptors were obtained from a human donor with alopecia areata.

A few counts support this clone. This chain uses TRBV5-6 with TRBJ1-1, with TRBD1 matching over 8 bases. The CDR3 length is 16 residues. CDR1 SGHDT and CDR2 YYEEEE come from the germline V gene. V lost 4 bases, J lost 4 bases, and 12 bases stayed unmatched. The DNA for the CDR3 is TGTGCCAGCAGCCCAGGACAGGGAGGCTATTTCACTGAAGCTTTCTTT. Translation gives CASSPGQGGYFTEAFF.

This clone was counted between two and nine times. The gene calls are TRBV4-1 and TRBJ2-2; the D gene is possibly TRBD2 (6 bases). Germline CDR1 MGHRA, CDR2 YSYEKL. This CDR3 is 12 amino acids long. Deletions cut 4 bases from V and 7 bases from J, with 7 bases between. As DNA, the CDR3 is TGCGCCAGCAGCCTGGGACTCGGGGAGCTGTTTTTT. Its protein is CASSLGLGELFF.

This clone was counted a few times. This chain links TRBV7-8 with TRBJ2-3; D might be TRBD1 or TRBD2, each matching 5 bases. V lost 5 bases to trimming and J lost 7 bases, with 13 bases between them. This CDR3 spans 13 amino acids. Germline assignment: CDR1 SGHVS and CDR2 FQNEAQ. The chain's CDR3 is CASSNNGGYTQYF. The CDR3 bases are TGTGCCAGCAGCAACAATGGGGGATATACGCAGTATTTT. The full variable domain, in which reference TRBV7-8 and TRBJ2-3 provide the parts outside the CDR3, is GAGVSQSPRYKVAKRGQDVALRCDPISGHVSLFWYQQALGQGPEFLTYFQNEAQLDKSGLPSDRFFAERPEGSVSTLKIQRTQQEDSAVYLCASSNNGGYTQYFGPGTRLTVL.

The V gene is TRBV15, the J gene TRBJ2-5, with 10 bases lining up with TRBD2. CDR3 length: 16 residues. After removal of 1 base from V and 2 bases from J, the junction contained 4 bases not matched to a gene. Germline lookup yields CDR1 LNHNV and CDR2 YYDKDF (reference sequence). CDR3 residues: CATSRGSGGTQETQYF. The DNA for the CDR3 is TGTGCCACCAGCAGAGGTAGCGGGGGGACGCAAGAGACCCAGTACTTC. The full variable domain, in which reference TRBV15 and TRBJ2-5 provide the parts outside the CDR3, is DAMVIQNPRYQVTQFGKPVTLSCSQTLNHNVMYWYQQKSSQAPKLLFHYYDKDFNNEADTPDNFQSRRPNTSFCFLDIRSPGLGDTAMYLCATSRGSGGTQETQYFGPGTRLLVL.

This chain links TRBV10-3 with TRBJ1-1, with 7 positions matching TRBD1. Germline CDR1 and CDR2: ENHRY and SYGVKD. The length of the CDR3 is 13 residues. V lost 9 bases to trimming and J lost 1 base; unmatched junction nucleotides: 5. CDR3 sequence reads: CAIRRTGNTEAFF. Here the CDR3 DNA reads TGTGCCATTCGAAGGACAGGGAACACTGAAGCTTTCTTT.